This is a list of T cell receptor beta chains from one sample in a study of blood T cell repertoires in COVID-19. Using immunoSEQ multiplex PCR, the repertoire was profiled, and TCRdb retains in-frame clones only, with some absent. The sample carries tens of thousands of clones, less than 85% recorded once. Sequenced: peripheral blood. These receptor sequences come from a man aged 65 to 85 with acute or convalescent COVID-19. CDR3s include the opening cysteine and the closing phenylalanine or tryptophan. Each record gives: V gene, D gene, clone size, J gene, CDR3 DNA, CDR3 protein. D genes are given only for firm matches. Clone size is stated in some rows and not others, as once, few, many or a class when expanded.

V: TRBV5-4
D: .
size: .
J: TRBJ1-2
DNA: TGTGCCAGCAGCTTTGAGAACTACTATGGCTACACCTTC
CDR3: CASSFENYYGYTF

V: TRBV7-9
D: TRBD2
size: .
J: TRBJ2-3
DNA: TGTGCCACCCTAGGGGGGACTAGCGGTACAGATACGCAGTATTTT
CDR3: CATLGGTSGTDTQYF

V: TRBV19
D: TRBD1
size: .
J: TRBJ2-5
DNA: TGTGCCAGTAGTAAGGGACAGGGGGCACAGACCCAGTACTTC
CDR3: CASSKGQGAQTQYF

V: TRBV29-1
D: .
size: once
J: TRBJ2-7
DNA: TGCAGCGCACGCGGGACAGTGAATACATACGAGCAGTACTTC
CDR3: CSARGTVNTYEQYF

V: TRBV7-9
D: TRBD1
size: .
J: TRBJ2-2
DNA: TGTGCCAGCAGCTTAGTGGGACAGGGTTACACCGGGGAGCTGTTTTTT
CDR3: CASSLVGQGYTGELFF

V: TRBV5-1
D: TRBD1
size: .
J: TRBJ1-4
DNA: TGCGCCAGCAGCCGGGACGTCCAGGGGGCGGATGAAAAACTGTTTTTT
CDR3: CASSRDVQGADEKLFF

V: TRBV21-1
D: .
size: many
J: TRBJ2-3
DNA: TGTGCCAGCAGCGCGCAAAGAGGGCAGCCCCTGAGTCCCGGCACAGATACGCAGTATTTT
CDR3: CASSAQRGQPLSPGTDTQYF

V: TRBV28
D: TRBD2
size: .
J: TRBJ2-3
DNA: TGTGCCAGCAGTTTACGGGGGGTGGACCCTTCTAGCACAGATACGCAGTATTTT
CDR3: CASSLRGVDPSSTDTQYF

V: TRBV19
D: .
size: .
J: TRBJ2-1
DNA: TGTGCCAGTAGTATAGATGGCGGTTCCTACAATGAGCAGTTCTTC
CDR3: CASSIDGGSYNEQFF

V: TRBV2
D: .
size: once
J: TRBJ2-5
DNA: TGTGCCAGCAGTTGGGGGCAGGGGGAGACCCAGTACTTC
CDR3: CASSWGQGETQYF

V: TRBV12-5
D: .
size: .
J: TRBJ1-5
DNA: TGTGCTAGTGGTTTGGAGAGAGCACAGCATTTT
CDR3: CASGLERAQHF

V: TRBV18
D: TRBD1
size: few
J: TRBJ1-2
DNA: TGTGCCAGCTCACCGGAGACAGGGGTGGGCTACACCTTC
CDR3: CASSPETGVGYTF

V: TRBV29-1
D: TRBD1
size: few
J: TRBJ1-2
DNA: TGCAGCGTTAAGGACAGGGGGCTCTATGGCTACACCTTC
CDR3: CSVKDRGLYGYTF

V: TRBV13
D: TRBD1
size: .
J: TRBJ1-2
DNA: TGTGCCAGCACCCAGGGGGGTGACGGCTACACCTTC
CDR3: CASTQGGDGYTF

V: TRBV24-1
D: .
size: .
J: TRBJ2-2
DNA: TGTGCCACCAGTGACCCAACAGGCTCCTCGAACACCGGGGAGCTGTTTTTT
CDR3: CATSDPTGSSNTGELFF

V: TRBV7-3
D: TRBD2
size: once
J: TRBJ2-7
DNA: TGTGCCAGCAGCTTAGGCGGGAGCGGGTACGAGCAGTACTTC
CDR3: CASSLGGSGYEQYF

V: TRBV29-1
D: TRBD1
size: once
J: TRBJ2-7
DNA: TGCAGCGTTGAAAGGTCGGACAGGGGAAGCTACGAGCAGTACTTC
CDR3: CSVERSDRGSYEQYF

V: TRBV6-5
D: TRBD1
size: .
J: TRBJ2-7
DNA: TGTGCCAGCAGTTACTCTGAGGGGGCGCAGGGCTACGAGCAGTACTTC
CDR3: CASSYSEGAQGYEQYF

V: TRBV7-6
D: TRBD1
size: .
J: TRBJ1-1
DNA: TGTGCCAGCAGCGGAAAGCAGGGGGATGACACTGAAGCTTTCTTT
CDR3: CASSGKQGDDTEAFF

V: TRBV5-1
D: .
size: .
J: TRBJ1-5
DNA: TGCGCCAGCAGCTTGGCCCCGAATCAGCCCCAGCATTTT
CDR3: CASSLAPNQPQHF

V: TRBV2
D: .
size: .
J: TRBJ1-6
DNA: TGTGCCAGCAGTGCTGGCCCCTATAATTCACCCCTCCACTTT
CDR3: CASSAGPYNSPLHF

V: TRBV5-1
D: .
size: .
J: TRBJ1-1
DNA: TGCGCCAGCAGCTTTCAAACAGGAGTTACTGAAGCTTTCTTT
CDR3: CASSFQTGVTEAFF

V: TRBV11-2
D: .
size: .
J: TRBJ2-7
DNA: TGTGCCAGCAGCCCCAGGGGGACTGGGGGCTACGAGCAGTACTTC
CDR3: CASSPRGTGGYEQYF

V: TRBV6-6
D: .
size: .
J: TRBJ1-6
DNA: TGTGCCAGCAGTTACTCGGCGGGGGAAGGTAATTCACCCCTCCACTTT
CDR3: CASSYSAGEGNSPLHF

V: TRBV5-6
D: TRBD1
size: few
J: TRBJ1-3
DNA: TGTGCCAGCAGCTTATTGACAGGGGGCAGGTACACCATATATTTT
CDR3: CASSLLTGGRYTIYF

V: TRBV5-4
D: TRBD1
size: few
J: TRBJ2-1
DNA: TGTGCCAGCAGCCCCTCCGGGACAGGGAGGACTGAGCAGTTCTTC
CDR3: CASSPSGTGRTEQFF

V: TRBV11-3
D: .
size: .
J: TRBJ2-3
DNA: TGTGCCAGCAGCCCGGCCGGGAGCCAAACGCAGTATTTT
CDR3: CASSPAGSQTQYF

V: TRBV10-1
D: .
size: .
J: TRBJ2-2
DNA: TGCGCCAGCAGTGAAGGACAGCACACCGGGGAGCTGTTTTTT
CDR3: CASSEGQHTGELFF

V: TRBV7-2
D: TRBD2
size: .
J: TRBJ2-5
DNA: TGTGCCAGCAGCCCCCGTCCCGGGACTAGCGGGAGGGAGGAGACCCAGTACTTC
CDR3: CASSPRPGTSGREETQYF

V: TRBV6-5
D: TRBD1
size: .
J: TRBJ1-2
DNA: TGTGCCAGCAGACTACCCGGGACAGGGGGAAATGGCTACACCTTC
CDR3: CASRLPGTGGNGYTF

V: TRBV24-1
D: .
size: once
J: TRBJ2-5
DNA: TGTGCCACCAGTGATTCACGGAGTTTCCAAGAGACCCAGTACTTC
CDR3: CATSDSRSFQETQYF

V: TRBV5-4
D: .
size: .
J: TRBJ1-4
DNA: TGTGCCAGCAGCCCCGGGGATTCTCTTAATGAAAAACTGTTTTTT
CDR3: CASSPGDSLNEKLFF

V: TRBV2
D: .
size: .
J: TRBJ1-4
DNA: TGTGCCAGCATTGAAAGGGGTCCTGGCCCAACTAATGAAAAACTGTTTTTT
CDR3: CASIERGPGPTNEKLFF

V: TRBV27
D: TRBD2
size: once
J: TRBJ2-7
DNA: TGTGCCAGCAGTCTAACGGGGGGACTAGCGGGATTTTCCTACGAGCAGTACTTC
CDR3: CASSLTGGLAGFSYEQYF

V: TRBV24-1
D: .
size: few
J: TRBJ2-1
DNA: TGTGCCACCAGTGATAGCGTCGACCGTAAACAGTTCTTC
CDR3: CATSDSVDRKQFF

V: TRBV5-1
D: .
size: .
J: TRBJ1-6
DNA: TGCGCCAGCAGACCTAGACAGGAGGATTCACCCCTCCACTTT
CDR3: CASRPRQEDSPLHF

V: TRBV28
D: .
size: .
J: TRBJ2-3
DNA: TGTGCCAGCAGTTTAAGTGAGACTCAGGGTACGCAGTATTTT
CDR3: CASSLSETQGTQYF

V: TRBV19
D: .
size: .
J: TRBJ1-1
DNA: TGTGCCAGTAGTCTACCTACCCTTCGCGCAGGGGCTACTGAAGCTTTCTTT
CDR3: CASSLPTLRAGATEAFF

V: TRBV28
D: TRBD2
size: .
J: TRBJ2-7
DNA: TGTGCCAGCAGTTATCGGGGACTAGCGGGAGACGACTACTTC
CDR3: CASSYRGLAGDDYF

V: TRBV29-1
D: .
size: .
J: TRBJ1-1
DNA: TGCAGCGTTGAAGATGGGAGGGACACTGAAGCTTTCTTT
CDR3: CSVEDGRDTEAFF

V: TRBV5-1
D: .
size: once
J: TRBJ1-3
DNA: TGCGCCAGCAGCTTGGAAACTATGAGCTCTGGAAACACCATATATTTT
CDR3: CASSLETMSSGNTIYF

V: TRBV7-2
D: .
size: .
J: TRBJ2-1
DNA: TGTGCCAGCAGCTTAGGTGTCGGGAGAGGCAATGAGCAGTTCTTC
CDR3: CASSLGVGRGNEQFF

V: TRBV7-9
D: .
size: few
J: TRBJ2-2
DNA: TGTGCCAGCAGCTCCTTCCAAGGCGGAGGGAACACCGGGGAGCTGTTTTTT
CDR3: CASSSFQGGGNTGELFF

V: TRBV5-1
D: .
size: few
J: TRBJ1-2
DNA: TGCGCCAGCAGCTTGTTACCAGGCGACTATGGCTACACCTTC
CDR3: CASSLLPGDYGYTF

V: TRBV6-5
D: TRBD1
size: few
J: TRBJ1-2
DNA: TGTGCCAGCAGTCCTGGGACAGGACGCGTCTATGGCTACACCTTC
CDR3: CASSPGTGRVYGYTF

V: TRBV5-1
D: .
size: .
J: TRBJ1-3
DNA: TGCGCCAGCAGCTTGGGACAGTGGAGCTCTGGAAACACCATATATTTT
CDR3: CASSLGQWSSGNTIYF

V: TRBV7-9
D: TRBD1
size: .
J: TRBJ2-1
DNA: TGTGCCAGCAGCTCAGCCGGGACAGGGATGTACAATGAGCAGTTCTTC
CDR3: CASSSAGTGMYNEQFF

V: TRBV2
D: .
size: .
J: TRBJ1-1
DNA: TGTGCCAGCAGTGTGGGCAGGGTGAACACTGAAGCTTTCTTT
CDR3: CASSVGRVNTEAFF

V: TRBV7-9
D: .
size: .
J: TRBJ2-3
DNA: TGTGCCAGCAGTACAGTCATAGATACGCAGTATTTT
CDR3: CASSTVIDTQYF